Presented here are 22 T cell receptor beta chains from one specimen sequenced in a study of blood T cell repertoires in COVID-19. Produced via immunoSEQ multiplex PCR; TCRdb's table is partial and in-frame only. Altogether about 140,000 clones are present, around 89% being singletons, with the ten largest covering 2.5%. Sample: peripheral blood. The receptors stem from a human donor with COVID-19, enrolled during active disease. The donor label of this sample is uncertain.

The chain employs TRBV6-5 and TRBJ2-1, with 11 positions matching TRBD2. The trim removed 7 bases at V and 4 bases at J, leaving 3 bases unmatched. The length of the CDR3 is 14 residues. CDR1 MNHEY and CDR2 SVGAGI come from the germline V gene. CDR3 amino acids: CASKGLADYNEQFF. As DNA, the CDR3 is TGTGCCAGCAAGGGACTAGCGGATTACAATGAGCAGTTCTTC.

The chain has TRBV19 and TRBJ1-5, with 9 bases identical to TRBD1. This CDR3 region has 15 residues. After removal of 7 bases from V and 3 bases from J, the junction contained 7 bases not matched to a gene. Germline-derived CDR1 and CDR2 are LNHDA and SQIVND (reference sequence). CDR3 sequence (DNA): TGTGCCAGTACCGAAACAGGGGGCTTCAATCAGCCCCAGCATTTT. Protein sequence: CASTETGGFNQPQHF.

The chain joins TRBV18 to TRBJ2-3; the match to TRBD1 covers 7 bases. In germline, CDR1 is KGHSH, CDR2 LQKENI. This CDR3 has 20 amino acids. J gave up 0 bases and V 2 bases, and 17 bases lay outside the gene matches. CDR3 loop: CASSPFPNIEGATSTDTQYF. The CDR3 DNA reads TGTGCCAGCTCACCATTTCCTAATATAGAGGGGGCAACTAGCACAGATACGCAGTATTTT.

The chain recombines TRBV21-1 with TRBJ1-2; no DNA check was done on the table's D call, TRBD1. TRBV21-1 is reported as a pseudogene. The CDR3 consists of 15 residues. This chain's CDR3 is CASSKRKGVYYGYTF. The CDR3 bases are TGTGCCAGCAGCAAAAGGAAGGGGGTCTATTATGGCTACACCTTC.

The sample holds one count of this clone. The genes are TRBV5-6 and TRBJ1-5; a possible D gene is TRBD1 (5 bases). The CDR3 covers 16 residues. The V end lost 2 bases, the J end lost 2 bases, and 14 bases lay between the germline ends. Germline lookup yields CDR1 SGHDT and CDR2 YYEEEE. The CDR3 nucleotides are TGTGCCAGCAGCTTTTGGCCCGCGGGGGGCAATCAGCCCCAGCATTTT. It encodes CASSFWPAGGNQPQHF.

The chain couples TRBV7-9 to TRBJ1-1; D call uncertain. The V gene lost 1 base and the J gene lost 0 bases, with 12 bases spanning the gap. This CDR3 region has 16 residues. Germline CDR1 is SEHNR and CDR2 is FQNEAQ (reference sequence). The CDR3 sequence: CASSLGGWRMNTEAFF. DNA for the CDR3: TGTGCCAGCAGCTTAGGTGGATGGAGGATGAACACTGAAGCTTTCTTT.

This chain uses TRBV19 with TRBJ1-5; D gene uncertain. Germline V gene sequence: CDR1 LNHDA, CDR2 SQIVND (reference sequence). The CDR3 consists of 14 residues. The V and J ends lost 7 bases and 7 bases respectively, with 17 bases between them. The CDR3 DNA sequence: TGTGCCAGTACGGGGAACAGTTTTGGGCAGCCCCAGCATTTT. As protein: CASTGNSFGQPQHF.

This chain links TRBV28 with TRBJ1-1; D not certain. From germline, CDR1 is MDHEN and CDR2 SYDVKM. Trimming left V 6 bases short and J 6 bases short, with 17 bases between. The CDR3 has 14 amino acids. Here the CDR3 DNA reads TGTGCCAGCAGGCCTGGTGATTTGCGGGCTGAAGCTTTCTTT. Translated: CASRPGDLRAEAFF. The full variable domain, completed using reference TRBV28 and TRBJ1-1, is DVKVTQSSRYLVKRTGEKVFLECVQDMDHENMFWYRQDPGLGLRLIYFSYDVKMKEKGDIPEGYSVSREKKERFSLILESASTNQTSMYLCASRPGDLRAEAFFGQGTRLTVV.

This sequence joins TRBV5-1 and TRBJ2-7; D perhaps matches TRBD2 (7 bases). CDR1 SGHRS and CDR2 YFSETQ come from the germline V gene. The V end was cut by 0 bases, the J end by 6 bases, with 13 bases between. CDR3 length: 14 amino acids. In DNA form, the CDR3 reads TGCGCCAGCAGCTTGGCAACCGGGGGGCGCGAGCAGTACTTC. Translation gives CASSLATGGREQYF.

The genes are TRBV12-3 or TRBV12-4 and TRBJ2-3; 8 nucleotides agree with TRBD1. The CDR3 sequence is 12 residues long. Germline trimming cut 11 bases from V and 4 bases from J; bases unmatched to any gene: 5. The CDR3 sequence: CADQGASDTQYF. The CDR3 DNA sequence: TGTGCCGATCAGGGGGCGTCAGATACGCAGTATTTT.

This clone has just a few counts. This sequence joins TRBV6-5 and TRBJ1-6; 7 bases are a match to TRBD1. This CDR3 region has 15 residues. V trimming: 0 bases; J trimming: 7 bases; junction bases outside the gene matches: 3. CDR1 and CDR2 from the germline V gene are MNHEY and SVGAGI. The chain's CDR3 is CASSYSVRGNSPLHF. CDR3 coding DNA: TGTGCCAGCAGTTACTCGGTCAGGGGGAATTCACCCCTCCACTTT.

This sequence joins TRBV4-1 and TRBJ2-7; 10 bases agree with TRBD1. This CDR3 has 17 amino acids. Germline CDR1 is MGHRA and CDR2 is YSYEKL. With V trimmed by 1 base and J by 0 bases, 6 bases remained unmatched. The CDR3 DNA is TGCGCCAGCAGCCAAGTCTCCGGGACAGGGGACTCCTACGAGCAGTACTTC. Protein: CASSQVSGTGDSYEQYF.

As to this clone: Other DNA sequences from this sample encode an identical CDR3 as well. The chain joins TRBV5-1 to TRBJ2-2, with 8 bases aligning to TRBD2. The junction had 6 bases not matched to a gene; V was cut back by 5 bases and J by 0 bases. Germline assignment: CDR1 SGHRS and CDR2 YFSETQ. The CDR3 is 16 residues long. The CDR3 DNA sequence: TGCGCCAGCAGTGGAAGCGGGGGTCCGAACACCGGGGAGCTGTTTTTT. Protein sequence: CASSGSGGPNTGELFF.

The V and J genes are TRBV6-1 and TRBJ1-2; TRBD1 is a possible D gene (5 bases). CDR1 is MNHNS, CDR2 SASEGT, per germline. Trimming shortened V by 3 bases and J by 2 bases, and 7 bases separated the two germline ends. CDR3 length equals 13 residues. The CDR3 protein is CASSEAGNYGYTF. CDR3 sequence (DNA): TGTGCCAGCAGTGAGGCAGGGAACTATGGCTACACCTTC.

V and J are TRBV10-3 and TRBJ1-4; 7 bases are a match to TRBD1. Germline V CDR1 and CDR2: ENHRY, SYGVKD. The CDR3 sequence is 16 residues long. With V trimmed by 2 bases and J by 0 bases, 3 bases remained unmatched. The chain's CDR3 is CAISEAGQATNEKLFF. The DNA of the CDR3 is TGTGCCATCAGTGAGGCTGGACAGGCAACTAATGAAAAACTGTTTTTT.

The CDR3 DNA is TGTGCCAGCAGTTGGGGGCGGGGGGCTGGAAACACCATATATTTT. Protein: CASSWGRGAGNTIYF. The rearrangement uses TRBV7-8 and TRBJ1-3, with D possibly TRBD1 on 6 matching bases. This CDR3 spans 15 amino acids. The ends were cut back, 6 bases at V and 2 bases at J, with 14 bases in the middle. Germline V gives CDR1 SGHVS, CDR2 FQNEAQ. Using reference TRBV7-8 and TRBJ1-3 for the parts outside the CDR3, the full variable domain is GAGVSQSPRYKVAKRGQDVALRCDPISGHVSLFWYQQALGQGPEFLTYFQNEAQLDKSGLPSDRFFAERPEGSVSTLKIQRTQQEDSAVYLCASSWGRGAGNTIYFGEGSWLTVV.

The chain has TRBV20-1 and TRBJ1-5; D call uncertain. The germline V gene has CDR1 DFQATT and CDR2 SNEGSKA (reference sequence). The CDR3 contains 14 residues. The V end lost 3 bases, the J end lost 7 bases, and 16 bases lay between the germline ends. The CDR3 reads CSASSSSVLQPQHF. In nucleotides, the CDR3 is TGCAGTGCTAGTTCGAGTTCGGTTTTGCAGCCCCAGCATTTT.

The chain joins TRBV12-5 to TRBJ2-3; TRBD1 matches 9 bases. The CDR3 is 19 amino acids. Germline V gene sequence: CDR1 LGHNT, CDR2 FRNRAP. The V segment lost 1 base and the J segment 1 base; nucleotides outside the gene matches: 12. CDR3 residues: CASGLAKLEQGAGTDTQYF. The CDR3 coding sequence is TGTGCTAGTGGTTTGGCGAAACTAGAACAGGGGGCCGGCACAGATACGCAGTATTTT.

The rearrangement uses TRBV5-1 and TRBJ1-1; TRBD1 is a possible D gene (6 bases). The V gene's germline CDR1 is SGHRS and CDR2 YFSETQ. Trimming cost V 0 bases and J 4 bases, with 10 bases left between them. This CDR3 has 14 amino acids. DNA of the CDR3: TGCGCCAGCAGCTTGGCTCAGGGGCCCACTGAAGCTTTCTTT. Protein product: CASSLAQGPTEAFF.

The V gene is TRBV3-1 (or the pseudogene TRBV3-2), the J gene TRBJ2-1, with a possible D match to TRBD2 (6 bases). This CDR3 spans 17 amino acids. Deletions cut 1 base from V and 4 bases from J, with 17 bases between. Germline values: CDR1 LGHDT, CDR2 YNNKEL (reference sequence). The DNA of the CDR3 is TGTGCCAGCAGCCAAGTTAACGGGGGTGATAGATACAATGAGCAGTTCTTC. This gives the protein CASSQVNGGDRYNEQFF.

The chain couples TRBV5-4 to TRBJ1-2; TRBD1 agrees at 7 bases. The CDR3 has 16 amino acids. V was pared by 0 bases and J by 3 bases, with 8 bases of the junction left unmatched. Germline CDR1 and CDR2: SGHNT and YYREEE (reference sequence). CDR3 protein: CASSLGWDSLDYGYTF. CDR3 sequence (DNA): TGTGCCAGCAGCTTGGGATGGGACAGCCTCGACTATGGCTACACCTTC.

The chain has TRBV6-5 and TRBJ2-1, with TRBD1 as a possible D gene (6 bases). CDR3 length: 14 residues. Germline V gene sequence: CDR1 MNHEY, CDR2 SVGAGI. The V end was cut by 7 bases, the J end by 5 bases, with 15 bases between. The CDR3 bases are TGTGCCAGCACCCCTCCAGGGGCCCACAATGAGCAGTTCTTC. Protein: CASTPPGAHNEQFF.